This T cell receptor (beta chain) was sequenced for a study of T-cell memory formation after mild COVID-19. The wider study: TCR clusters mostly belonged to single donors. General observations from the study: Clones shrinking from day 15 to 85 showed even CD4/CD8 mixes; later expanders tilted CD4+. Confirmation of SARS-CoV-2 specificity was lacking for second-wave clones peaking day 37.

Constant-segment-primed 5'RACE gave TCR alpha and TCR beta cDNA libraries with sample barcodes and UMIs. TCRdb re-called the 5' RACE reads through MiXCR, storing one row per CDR3 protein. The table includes 280,000 or so distinct CDR3 sequences, roughly 8.2% detected once. As regards this clonotype: Its target is not known.

The CDR3 sequence is 12 residues long. Germline CDR1 is SGHDN and CDR2 is FVKESK. V was clipped by 5 bases and J by 1 base, with 5 bases between them. The source of this sequence is a man aged 18 to 29 who had mild COVID-19 (a few samples of this study predate the infection). Cell type and time point are not known. The chain combines TRBV14 with TRBJ1-1, with no clear D. The source material was PBMCs or a T cell subset sorted from them (not recorded which). Written as DNA, the CDR3 is TGTGCCAGCAGCATAGCGAACACTGAAGCTTTCTTT. Encoded protein: CASSIANTEAFF.